Listed below are T cell receptor beta chains from one sample, sequenced in a study of blood T cell repertoires in COVID-19. TCRdb's table, derived via immunoSEQ multiplex PCR, lists solely in-frame clones and lacks some. The sample gives about 280,000 clones, 88% of which show up once; 9% to 9.5% is in the top ten. Material: peripheral blood. The receptors were sampled from a man between 18 and 29 years old with active or convalescent COVID-19. The CDR3 runs from the conserved cysteine through the conserved F or W. The D gene is left open where the match is weak. Some rows have no size entry. The others give once, few or many, or a class for an expanded clone.

CDR3nt	CDR3aa	v_gene	j_gene	abundance	d_gene
TGTGCCAGCAGCCCGAACCCAGGGGATGGCTACACCTTC	CASSPNPGDGYTF	TRBV11-2	TRBJ1-2	NA	NA
TGTGCCAGCAGCCTATGGACAGGGGATGAGCAGTTCTTC	CASSLWTGDEQFF	TRBV11-2	TRBJ2-1	NA	TRBD1
TGCGCCAGCAGCCCTACTCCGGGACGAGCGGGCTATGGCTACACCTTC	CASSPTPGRAGYGYTF	TRBV4-3	TRBJ1-2	NA	NA
TGCGCCAGCAGCCCGACCTTGCCAGGTTCGAACGAAAAACTGTTTTTT	CASSPTLPGSNEKLFF	TRBV5-1	TRBJ1-4	NA	NA
TGTGCCAGCAGCTATGGGGCAGCCCGGGGCTACACCTTC	CASSYGAARGYTF	TRBV7-2	TRBJ1-2	NA	NA
TGTGCCAGCAGTGAAGCCAGGGCAGGAACCTACGAGCAGTACTTC	CASSEARAGTYEQYF	TRBV2	TRBJ2-7	NA	NA
TGTGCCAACGCCCTGGTCAGAGGGTCCGGGGAGCTGTTTTTT	CANALVRGSGELFF	TRBV11-2	TRBJ2-2	NA	NA
TGTGCCAGCAGCGTTAGTTCTACTAACAGAGGGGGTGAAGCTTTCTTT	CASSVSSTNRGGEAFF	TRBV9	TRBJ1-1	NA	NA
TGTGCCAGCACCGGGACAGGGGGAACCGGGGAGCTGTTTTTT	CASTGTGGTGELFF	TRBV2	TRBJ2-2	NA	TRBD1
TGTGCCAGCACCGCTCAGGACACCGGGGAGCTGTTTTTT	CASTAQDTGELFF	TRBV9	TRBJ2-2	NA	NA
TGTGCCAGCAGCTTGGGGGGACAGGGTAACTATGGCTACACCTTC	CASSLGGQGNYGYTF	TRBV11-2	TRBJ1-2	NA	TRBD1
TGTGCCAGCAGCCCGCGACAGGGGGCTTCACCCCTCCACTTT	CASSPRQGASPLHF	TRBV11-2	TRBJ1-6	NA	TRBD1
TGTGCCAGCAGCCAAGAATTGGCTAGCGGGGGGAGCTCCTACGAGCAGTACTTC	CASSQELASGGSSYEQYF	TRBV4-2	TRBJ2-7	NA	TRBD2
TGCGCCAGCAGCCAAGGTCCAGGCGTTAATAATGAAAAACTGTTTTTT	CASSQGPGVNNEKLFF	TRBV4-1	TRBJ1-4	NA	NA
TGTGCCAGCAGCGCAGGACAGTCACCCCTCCACTTT	CASSAGQSPLHF	TRBV9	TRBJ1-6	NA	NA
TGTGCCAGCAGTGCATCTAGGATGGCGGGGGGAGCGGAAACCGGGGAGCTGTTTTTT	CASSASRMAGGAETGELFF	TRBV6-2/TRBV6-3	TRBJ2-2	few	TRBD2
TGTGCCAGCACCCGGGGGGCGGGGGGTCACAATGAGCAGTTCTTC	CASTRGAGGHNEQFF	TRBV2	TRBJ2-1	NA	TRBD2
TGTGCCAGCAGATCCGGAGGCTCTTTGTACTTC	CASRSGGSLYF	TRBV27	TRBJ2-7	NA	NA
TGTGCCAGCAGCTTAGGGGAGGGATTGAACACTGAAGCTTTCTTT	CASSLGEGLNTEAFF	TRBV11-3	TRBJ1-1	NA	NA
TGTGCCAGCAGCTTAGCTATGACAGAATACGAGCAGTACTTC	CASSLAMTEYEQYF	TRBV11-2	TRBJ2-7	NA	NA
TGTGCCAGCAGCTTGTCGGGTTACACTGAAGCTTTCTTT	CASSLSGYTEAFF	TRBV12-3/TRBV12-4	TRBJ1-1	NA	NA
TGTGCCAGCAGCCGACCGGACGGGGGCGAGCAGTACTTC	CASSRPDGGEQYF	TRBV5-4	TRBJ2-7	NA	NA
TGTGCCAGCAGCTCGTCAGCCGGGACTAGAGCCGAGGAGCAGTACTTC	CASSSSAGTRAEEQYF	TRBV7-9	TRBJ2-7	NA	TRBD2
TGCGCCAGCAGCTTGGGACAGGGATCCGACGAGCAGTACTTC	CASSLGQGSDEQYF	TRBV5-1	TRBJ2-7	NA	TRBD1
TGTGCCAGCTCACCAGTTCCAGGGTCCTACGAGCAGTACTTC	CASSPVPGSYEQYF	TRBV18	TRBJ2-7	NA	NA
TGTGCCAGCAGTACAGGCCAGGGGATAGGGCAGTACTTC	CASSTGQGIGQYF	TRBV27	TRBJ2-7	NA	NA
TGCGCCAGCAGCTTGGCCTGGAGTAGCGGGGTAACCCCTAACAATGAGCAGTTCTTC	CASSLAWSSGVTPNNEQFF	TRBV5-1	TRBJ2-1	NA	TRBD2
TGTGCCAGGCAGACATTCCTTCCCTGGAATGAAAAACTGTTTTTT	CARQTFLPWNEKLFF	TRBV6-5	TRBJ1-4	NA	NA
TGCGCCAGCAGCCCACTAGCGGGGGGGCCTGGGGCCAACGTCCTGACTTTC	CASSPLAGGPGANVLTF	TRBV5-1	TRBJ2-6	NA	TRBD2
TGTGCCAGCAGCTCAAGCCAGATCCGGCAGGGCACCGGGGAGCTGTTTTTT	CASSSSQIRQGTGELFF	TRBV9	TRBJ2-2	NA	NA
TGTGCCAGCAGCCCGGACAGGGGGCGGATTATTAATGAAAAACTGTTTTTT	CASSPDRGRIINEKLFF	TRBV7-6	TRBJ1-4	NA	TRBD1
TGTGCCAGCAGCCCAGGGTCTAGGGAGACCCAGTACTTC	CASSPGSRETQYF	TRBV7-3	TRBJ2-5	NA	NA
TGTGCCAGCAGTCCGTCGACAGGGGGGGAGACCCAGTACTTC	CASSPSTGGETQYF	TRBV27	TRBJ2-5	NA	TRBD1
TGTGCCAGTAGTCCCGGACAGGAGGACTACGAGCAGTACTTC	CASSPGQEDYEQYF	TRBV19	TRBJ2-7	NA	TRBD1
TGTGCCAGTAGTATAGGGACACTAAATAGCAATCAGCCCCAGCATTTT	CASSIGTLNSNQPQHF	TRBV19	TRBJ1-5	NA	NA
TGTGCCAACCCCGAGGGGAACAGGGCTATGCAAGGAAATGAAAAACTGTTTTTT	CANPEGNRAMQGNEKLFF	TRBV24-1	TRBJ1-4	NA	NA
TGTGCCAGCAGTTTAGGGGGAAGGGGGCTGGAAAAACTGTTTTTT	CASSLGGRGLEKLFF	TRBV27	TRBJ1-4	once	TRBD1
TGTGCCAGCAGCCTTGACCAGGGGGCTTCTCAGCCCCAGCATTTT	CASSLDQGASQPQHF	TRBV27	TRBJ1-5	NA	TRBD1
TGCGCCAGCAGCTTGGTCGGGGGGGCAGATACGCAGTATTTT	CASSLVGGADTQYF	TRBV5-1	TRBJ2-3	NA	TRBD2
TGTGCCAGCAGTGACAGGAGCGGGTCTGAAGCTTTCTTT	CASSDRSGSEAFF	TRBV6-1	TRBJ1-1	few	NA
TGTGCCAGCAGCTTAGGCGGGGGCTACACTGAAGCTTTCTTT	CASSLGGGYTEAFF	TRBV11-2	TRBJ1-1	NA	NA
TGTGCCAGCAGCCCTCCAGTAGGCAGGGTAGGAGGGGAGCTGTTTTTT	CASSPPVGRVGGELFF	TRBV9	TRBJ2-2	few	NA
TGTGCCAGCAGGTCGGTTGACAGGGGGGCGTACAATGAGCAGTTCTTC	CASRSVDRGAYNEQFF	TRBV27	TRBJ2-1	NA	TRBD1
TGCGCCAGCAGCTCCACCGTAGGAGGGGGCCATGAGCAGTTCTTC	CASSSTVGGGHEQFF	TRBV5-1	TRBJ2-1	NA	NA
TGTGCCAGCAGTTTACAGGGGGCGCCAGTCTGGGAGACCCAGTACTTC	CASSLQGAPVWETQYF	TRBV6-2/TRBV6-3	TRBJ2-5	NA	TRBD1